This T cell receptor (beta chain) came from a study of blood T cell repertoires in COVID-19. Method: immunoSEQ multiplex PCR; TCRdb's copy keeps in-frame clones and lacks some. This table has some 80,000 clones, about 76% appearing once. This clone was seen only once. The V end lost 4 bases, the J end lost 4 bases, and 11 bases lay between the germline ends. The CDR3 covers 14 residues. Per the germline V gene, CDR1 is SGHRS and CDR2 is YFSETQ. The sequence derives from a woman older than 75 with active or convalescent COVID-19. The sample consisted of peripheral blood. The chain combines TRBV5-1 with TRBJ2-2; TRBD2 might be the D (6 bases). Here the CDR3 reads CASSGGLFTGELFF. CDR3 nucleotides: TGCGCCAGCAGCGGGGGACTGTTCACCGGGGAGCTGTTTTTT.